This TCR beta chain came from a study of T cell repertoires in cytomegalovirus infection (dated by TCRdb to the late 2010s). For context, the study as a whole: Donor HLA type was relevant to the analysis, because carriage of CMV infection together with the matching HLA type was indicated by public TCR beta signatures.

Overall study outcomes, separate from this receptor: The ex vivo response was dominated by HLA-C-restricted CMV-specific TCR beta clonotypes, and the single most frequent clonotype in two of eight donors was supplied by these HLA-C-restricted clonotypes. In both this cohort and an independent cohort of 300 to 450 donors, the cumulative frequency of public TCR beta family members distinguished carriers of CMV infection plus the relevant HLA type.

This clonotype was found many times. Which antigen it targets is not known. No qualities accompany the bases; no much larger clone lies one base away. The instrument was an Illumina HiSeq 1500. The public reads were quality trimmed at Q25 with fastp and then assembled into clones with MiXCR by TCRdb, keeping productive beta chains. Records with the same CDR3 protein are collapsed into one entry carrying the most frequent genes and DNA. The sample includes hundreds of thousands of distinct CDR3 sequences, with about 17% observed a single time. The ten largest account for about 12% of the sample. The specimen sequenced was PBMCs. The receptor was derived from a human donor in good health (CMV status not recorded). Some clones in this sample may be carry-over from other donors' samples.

The bases are TGTGCCAGCAGCTTGGGGCGACAGGGCCTCTATGGCTACACCTTC. Its protein reads: CASSLGRQGLYGYTF. The chain is encoded by TRBV7-9 joined to TRBJ1-2, with TRBD1 matching 7 junction bases. Based on the germline V gene (reference sequence), the CDR1 and CDR2 sequences are SEHNR and FQNEAQ. The CDR3 contains 15 residues, cysteine and phenylalanine counted. The only DNA kept is the CDR3, 45 bases in frame from the first base. Compared with germline, V lacks 3 bases and J lacks 4 bases; bases without a gene match: 8.